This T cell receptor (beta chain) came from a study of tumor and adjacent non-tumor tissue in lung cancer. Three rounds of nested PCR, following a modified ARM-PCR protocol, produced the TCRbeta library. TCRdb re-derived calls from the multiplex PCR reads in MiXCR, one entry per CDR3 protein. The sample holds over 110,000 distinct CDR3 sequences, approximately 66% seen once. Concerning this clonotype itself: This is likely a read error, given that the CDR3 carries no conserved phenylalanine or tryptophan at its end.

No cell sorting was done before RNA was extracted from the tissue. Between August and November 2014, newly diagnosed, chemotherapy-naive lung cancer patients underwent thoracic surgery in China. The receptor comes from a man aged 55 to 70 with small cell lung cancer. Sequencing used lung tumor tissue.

In DNA, the CDR3 is TGTGCCAGCAGCAGATGGACTAGAGGGGGCACCGGGGAGCTGTTTTCT. It specifies CASSRWTRGGTGELFS. The genes are TRBV11-3 and TRBJ2-2, with a possible D match to TRBD2 (7 bases). The CDR3 spans 16 residues. Germline V gene data show CDR1 as SGHNT and CDR2 as YENEEA. Trimming stripped 5 bases from V and 4 bases from J, with 17 bases between.